One T cell receptor (beta chain) is described in this entry. Its antigen is unidentified. DNA loading was fixed at 300 to 350 ng for all bulk PBMC samples. Measured with immunoSEQ multiplex PCR; TCRdb has only the in-frame clones, and not every one. This sample has 12,000 or so clones, with approximately 90% found just once. The junction had 12 bases not matched to a gene; V was cut back by 7 bases and J by 4 bases. CDR3 size: 15 residues. Germline V gene data show CDR1 as MNHNS and CDR2 as SASEGT. The sample is drawn from a study of blood T cell dynamics during melanoma immunotherapy. Study details: First-line therapy was either pembrolizumab or nivolumab with ipilimumab for metastatic melanoma. Broader study findings: Disease-control patients' PBMC repertoires became either more clonal or more diverse at W3.

The time point: week 3, after first cycle of checkpoint inhibitor. One draw preceded checkpoint blockade; another followed its first cycle at week 3. This TCR came from a human donor with melanoma. The rearrangement joins TRBV6-1 to TRBJ2-7; 8 bases fit TRBD2. The sequenced sample was blood, obtained from a patient treated with checkpoint blockade. The CDR3 sequence: CASTREGFTVYEQYF. The CDR3 DNA reads as TGTGCCAGCACACGGGAGGGCTTCACGGTATACGAGCAGTACTTC.